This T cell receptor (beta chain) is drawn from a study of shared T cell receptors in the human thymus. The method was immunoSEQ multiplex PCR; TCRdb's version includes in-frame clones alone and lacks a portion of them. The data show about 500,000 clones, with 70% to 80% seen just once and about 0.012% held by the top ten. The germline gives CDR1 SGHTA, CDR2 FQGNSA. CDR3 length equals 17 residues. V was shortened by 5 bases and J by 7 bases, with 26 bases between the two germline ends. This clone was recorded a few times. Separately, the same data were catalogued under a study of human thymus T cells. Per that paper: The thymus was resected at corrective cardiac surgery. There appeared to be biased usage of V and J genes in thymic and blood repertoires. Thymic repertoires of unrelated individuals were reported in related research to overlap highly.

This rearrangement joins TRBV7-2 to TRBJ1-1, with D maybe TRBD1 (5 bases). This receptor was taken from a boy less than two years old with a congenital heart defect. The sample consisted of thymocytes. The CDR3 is CASSPSARSGLGGEAFF. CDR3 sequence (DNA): TGTGCCAGCAGCCCGTCCGCCCGGTCAGGGCTGGGGGGTGAAGCTTTCTTT.